The present TCR beta chain was sequenced within a study of blood T cell repertoires in COVID-19. Study background: Nucleic acid was either cDNA or gDNA, and it came from T cells, B-cell-depleted T cells, or PBMCs.

Clones were read by immunoSEQ multiplex PCR, and TCRdb kept only the in-frame ones, dropping some. The sample includes 30,000 to 35,000 clones, 89% seen only once; the top ten take 28%. Germline V gene lookup returns CDR1 MNHEY and CDR2 SVGAGI. Losses at the gene ends were 6 bases for V and 4 bases for J; bases not matched to a gene: 3. The CDR3 totals 14 residues. The clonotype comes from a man older than 75 with acute or convalescent COVID-19. The specimen was peripheral blood. The chain joins TRBV6-5 to TRBJ2-1; TRBD2 matches 10 bases. The CDR3 region has the DNA TGTGCCAGCAGCGGACTAGCGGTATACAATGAGCAGTTCTTC. This translates into CASSGLAVYNEQFF.